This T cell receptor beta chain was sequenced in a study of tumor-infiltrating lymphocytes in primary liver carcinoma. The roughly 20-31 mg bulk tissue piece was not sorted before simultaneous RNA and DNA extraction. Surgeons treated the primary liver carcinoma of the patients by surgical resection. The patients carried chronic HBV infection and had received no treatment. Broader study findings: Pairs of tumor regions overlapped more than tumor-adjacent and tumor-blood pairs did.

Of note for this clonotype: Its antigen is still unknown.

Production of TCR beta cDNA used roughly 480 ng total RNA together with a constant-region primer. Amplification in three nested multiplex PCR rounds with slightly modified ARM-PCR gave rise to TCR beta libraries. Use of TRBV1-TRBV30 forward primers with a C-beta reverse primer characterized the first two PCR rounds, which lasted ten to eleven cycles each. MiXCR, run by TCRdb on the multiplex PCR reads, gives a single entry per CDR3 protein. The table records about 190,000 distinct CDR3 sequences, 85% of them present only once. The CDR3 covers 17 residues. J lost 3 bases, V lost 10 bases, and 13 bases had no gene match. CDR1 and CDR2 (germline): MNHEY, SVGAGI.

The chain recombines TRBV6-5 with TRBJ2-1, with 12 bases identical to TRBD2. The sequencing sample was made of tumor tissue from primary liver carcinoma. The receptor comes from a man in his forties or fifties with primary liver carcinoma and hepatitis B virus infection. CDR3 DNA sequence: TGTGCCAACAAACCACCTGGACTAGCGGGGATCTACAATGAGCAGTTCTTC. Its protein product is CANKPPGLAGIYNEQFF.